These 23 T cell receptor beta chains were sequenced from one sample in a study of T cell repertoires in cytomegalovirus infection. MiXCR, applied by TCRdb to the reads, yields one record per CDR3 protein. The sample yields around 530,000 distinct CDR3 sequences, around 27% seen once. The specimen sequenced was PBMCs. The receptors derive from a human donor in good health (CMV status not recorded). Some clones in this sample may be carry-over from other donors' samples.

In nucleotides, the CDR3 is TGTGCCAGCTGTCTAGCGGGAGGGGCCTACAATGAGCAGTTCTTC. Encoded protein: CASCLAGGAYNEQFF. This chain connects TRBV19 to TRBJ2-1; the match to TRBD2 covers 12 bases. Per germline, CDR1 LNHDA and CDR2 SQIVND (reference sequence). Trimming removed 9 bases from V and 2 bases from J; junction bases left unmatched: 5. This CDR3 is 15 amino acids long.

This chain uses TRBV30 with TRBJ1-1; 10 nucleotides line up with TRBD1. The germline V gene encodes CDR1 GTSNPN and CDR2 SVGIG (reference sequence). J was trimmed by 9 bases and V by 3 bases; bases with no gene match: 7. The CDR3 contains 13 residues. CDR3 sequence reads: CAWRRTGGGKAFF. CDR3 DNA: TGTGCCTGGAGGAGGACAGGGGGAGGAAAAGCTTTCTTT.

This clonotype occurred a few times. CDR3 residues: CASSEVVGERTEAFF. The CDR3 bases are TGTGCCAGCAGTGAAGTAGTGGGAGAAAGGACTGAAGCTTTCTTT. The rearrangement uses TRBV2 and TRBJ1-1; no clear D. The V and J ends lost 1 base and 5 bases respectively, with 14 bases between them. CDR3 size: 15 residues. Germline V CDR1 and CDR2: SNHLY, FYNNEI.

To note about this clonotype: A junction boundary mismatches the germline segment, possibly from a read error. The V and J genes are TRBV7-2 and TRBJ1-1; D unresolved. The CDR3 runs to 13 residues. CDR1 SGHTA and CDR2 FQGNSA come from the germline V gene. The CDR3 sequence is CASSFYFGSEAYF. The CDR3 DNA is TGTGCCAGCAGCTTCTATTTTGGAAGTGAAGCTTACTTT.

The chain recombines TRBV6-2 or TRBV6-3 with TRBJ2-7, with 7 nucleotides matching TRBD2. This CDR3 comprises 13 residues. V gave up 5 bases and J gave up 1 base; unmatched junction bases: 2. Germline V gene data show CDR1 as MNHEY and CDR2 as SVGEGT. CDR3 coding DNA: TGTGCCAGCAGTCAGGGACTATCCTACGAGCAGTACTTC. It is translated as CASSQGLSYEQYF.

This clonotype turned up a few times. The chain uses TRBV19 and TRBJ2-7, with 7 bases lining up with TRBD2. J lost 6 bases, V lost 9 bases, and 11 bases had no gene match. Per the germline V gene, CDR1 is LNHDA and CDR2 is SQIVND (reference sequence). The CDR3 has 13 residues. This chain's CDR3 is CASQARREGEQYF. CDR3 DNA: TGTGCCAGCCAAGCGAGGAGGGAGGGCGAGCAGTACTTC.

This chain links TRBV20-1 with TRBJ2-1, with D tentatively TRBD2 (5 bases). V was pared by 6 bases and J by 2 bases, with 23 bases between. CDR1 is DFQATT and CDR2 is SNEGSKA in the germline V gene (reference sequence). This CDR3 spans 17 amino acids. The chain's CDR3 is CSAGKGGSGSPYNEQFF. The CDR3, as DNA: TGCAGTGCCGGCAAGGGTGGTAGTGGGAGTCCCTACAATGAGCAGTTCTTC.

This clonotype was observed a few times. CDR3 sequence reads: CASSPGGPDTEAFF. CDR3 bases: TGTGCCAGCAGCCCCGGGGGTCCGGACACTGAAGCTTTCTTT. J is TRBJ1-1 and V is TRBV11-3; a possible D gene is TRBD1 (5 bases). The CDR3 runs to 14 residues. Germline CDR1 is SGHNT and CDR2 is YENEEA. Trimming removed 5 bases from V and 3 bases from J, with 13 bases in between.

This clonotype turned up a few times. CDR3 in amino acids: CSARVGPSTDTQYF. The CDR3 DNA follows: TGCAGTGCTAGAGTAGGTCCGAGCACAGATACGCAGTATTTT. The rearrangement joins TRBV20-1 to TRBJ2-3; unclear D gene. Germline V CDR1 and CDR2: DFQATT, SNEGSKA (reference sequence). The CDR3 consists of 14 residues. The V end was cut by 1 base, the J end by 0 bases, with 8 bases between.

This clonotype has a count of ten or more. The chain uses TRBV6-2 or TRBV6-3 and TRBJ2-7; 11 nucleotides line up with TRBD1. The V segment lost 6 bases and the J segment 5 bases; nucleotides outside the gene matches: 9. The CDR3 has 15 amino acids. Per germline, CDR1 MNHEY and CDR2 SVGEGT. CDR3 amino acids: CASRLPGQGVNEQYV. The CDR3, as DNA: TGTGCCAGCAGACTCCCGGGACAGGGGGTCAACGAGCAGTACGTC.

Here the CDR3 reads CASSFSGLALETQYF. CDR3 sequence (DNA): TGTGCCAGCAGCTTCTCAGGGCTCGCCTTAGAGACCCAGTACTTC. The V call is TRBV7-8, the J call TRBJ2-5; possibly TRBD1 for D (5 bases). CDR1 SGHVS and CDR2 FQNEAQ come from the germline V gene. The CDR3 loop spans 15 amino acids. V was pared by 3 bases and J by 4 bases, with 15 bases between.

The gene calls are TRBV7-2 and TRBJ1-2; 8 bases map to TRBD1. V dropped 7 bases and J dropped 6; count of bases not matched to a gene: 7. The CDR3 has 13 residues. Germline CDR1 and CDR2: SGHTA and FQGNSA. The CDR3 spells CASTKDRVDGYTF. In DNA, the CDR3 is TGTGCCAGCACCAAGGACAGGGTGGATGGCTACACCTTC.

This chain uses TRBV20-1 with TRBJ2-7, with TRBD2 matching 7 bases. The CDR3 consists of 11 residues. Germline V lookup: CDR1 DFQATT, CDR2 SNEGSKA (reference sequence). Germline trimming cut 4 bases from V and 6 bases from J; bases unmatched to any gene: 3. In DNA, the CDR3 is TGCAGTGCTATGACGGGAGGCGAGCAGTACGTC. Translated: CSAMTGGEQYV.

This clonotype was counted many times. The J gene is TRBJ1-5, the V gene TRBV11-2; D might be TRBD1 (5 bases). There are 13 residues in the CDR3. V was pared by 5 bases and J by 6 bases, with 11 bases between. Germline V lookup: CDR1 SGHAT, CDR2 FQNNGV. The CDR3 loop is CASSTQGGQPQHF. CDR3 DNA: TGTGCCAGCAGCACGCAGGGTGGTCAGCCCCAGCATTTT.

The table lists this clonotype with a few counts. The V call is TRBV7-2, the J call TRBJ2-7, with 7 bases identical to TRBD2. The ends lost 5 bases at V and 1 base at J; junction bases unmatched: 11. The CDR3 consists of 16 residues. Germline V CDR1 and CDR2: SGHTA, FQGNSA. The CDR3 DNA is TGTGCCAGCAGCCCCATGGGGGGGAGAGGGTCCTACGAGCAGTACGTC. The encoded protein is CASSPMGGRGSYEQYV.

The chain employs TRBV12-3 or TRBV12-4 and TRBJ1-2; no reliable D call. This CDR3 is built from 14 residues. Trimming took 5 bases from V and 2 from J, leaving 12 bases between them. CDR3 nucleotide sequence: TGTGCCAGCAGTCCCCTTCGAGAAAACTATGGCTACACCTTC. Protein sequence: CASSPLRENYGYTF.

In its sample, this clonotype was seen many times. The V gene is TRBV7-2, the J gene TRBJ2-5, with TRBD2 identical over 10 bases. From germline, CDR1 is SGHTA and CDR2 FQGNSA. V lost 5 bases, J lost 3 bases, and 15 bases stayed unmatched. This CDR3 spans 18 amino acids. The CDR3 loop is CASSPNPGLASSKETQYF. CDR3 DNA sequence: TGTGCCAGCAGCCCTAATCCGGGACTAGCGAGCTCGAAAGAGACCCAGTACTTC.

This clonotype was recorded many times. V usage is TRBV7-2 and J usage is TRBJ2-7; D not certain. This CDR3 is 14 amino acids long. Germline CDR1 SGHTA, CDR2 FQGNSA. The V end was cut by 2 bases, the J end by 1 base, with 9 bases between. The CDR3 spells CASSLRTKSYEQYF. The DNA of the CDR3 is TGTGCCAGCAGCTTAAGGACGAAATCCTACGAGCAGTACTTC.

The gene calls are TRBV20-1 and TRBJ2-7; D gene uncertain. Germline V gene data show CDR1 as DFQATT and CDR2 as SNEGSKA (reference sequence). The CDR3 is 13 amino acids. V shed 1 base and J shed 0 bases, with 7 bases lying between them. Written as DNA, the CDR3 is TGCAGTGCTAGAGCCATCAGCTCCTACGAGCAGTACTTC. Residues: CSARAISSYEQYF.

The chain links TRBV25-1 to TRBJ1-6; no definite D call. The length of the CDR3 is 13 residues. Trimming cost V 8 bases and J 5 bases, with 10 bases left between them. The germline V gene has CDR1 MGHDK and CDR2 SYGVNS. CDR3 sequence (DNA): TGTGCCAGCGCTCTGGGTCATAATTCACCCCTCCACTTT. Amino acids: CASALGHNSPLHF.

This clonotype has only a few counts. CDR3 sequence: CASSFGTGFNEQYV. The CDR3, as DNA: TGTGCCAGCAGTTTTGGGACAGGGTTCAACGAGCAGTACGTC. The chain uses TRBV12-3 or TRBV12-4 and TRBJ2-7; 9 nucleotides align to TRBD1. The ends lost 3 bases at V and 5 bases at J; junction bases unmatched: 5. The CDR3 covers 14 residues.

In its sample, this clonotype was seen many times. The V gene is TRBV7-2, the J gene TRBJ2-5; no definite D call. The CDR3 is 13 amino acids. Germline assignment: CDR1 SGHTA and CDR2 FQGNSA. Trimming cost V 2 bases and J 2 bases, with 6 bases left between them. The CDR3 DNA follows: TGTGCCAGCAGCTTATCCCCGCAAGAGACCCAGTACTTC. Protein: CASSLSPQETQYF.

DNA for the CDR3: TGTGCCAGCAGCCAGACGGGAGGGACGGTGTACAATGAGCAGTTCTTC. It codes for CASSQTGGTVYNEQFF. The J gene is TRBJ2-1, the V gene TRBV14; TRBD2 aligns across 8 bases. The V and J ends lost 3 bases and 4 bases, in that order; junction bases with no gene match: 8. The CDR3 runs to 16 residues. Looked up from germline, CDR1 is SGHDN and CDR2 is FVKESK.